What follows are 29 T cell receptor beta chains derived from one specimen sequenced in a study of blood T cell repertoires in COVID-19. TCRdb's table, derived via immunoSEQ multiplex PCR, lists solely in-frame clones and lacks some. The data hold about 270,000 clones, with more than 70% observed a single time. Specimen: peripheral blood. These receptors originate from a woman aged 45-65 years with acute or convalescent COVID-19.

The chain uses TRBV5-8 and TRBJ2-7; no reliable D call. CDR1 and CDR2 from the germline V gene are SGHTS and YDEGEE. Trimming took 2 bases from V and 0 from J, leaving 12 bases between them. The CDR3 consists of 15 residues. The CDR3 reads CASSFRVSSSYEQYF. The DNA of the CDR3 is TGTGCCAGCAGCTTTCGGGTCTCGAGCTCCTACGAGCAGTACTTC.

The V call is TRBV29-1, the J call TRBJ2-7; D call uncertain. Germline CDR1 SQVTM, CDR2 ANQGSEA. V lost 0 bases and J lost 3, with 6 bases in between. The CDR3 extends over 12 amino acids. The CDR3 bases are TGCAGCGTTGAAGATTTCAGCTACGAGCAGTACTTC. It codes for CSVEDFSYEQYF.

The gene calls are TRBV7-2 and TRBJ2-5, with D hard to call. V was clipped by 1 base and J by 1 base, with 13 bases between them. The CDR3 is made up of 16 amino acids. From germline, CDR1 is SGHTA and CDR2 FQGNSA. The CDR3 spells CASSLGGGDFQETQYF. In nucleotides, the CDR3 is TGTGCCAGCAGCTTAGGCGGCGGAGACTTCCAAGAGACCCAGTACTTC.

The chain employs TRBV5-1 and TRBJ2-7; 7 bases are a match to TRBD1. The CDR3 totals 15 residues. With 5 bases clipped from V and 0 bases from J, the junction kept 8 bases outside the gene matches. Germline CDR1 and CDR2: SGHRS and YFSETQ. CDR3 sequence: CASSKPDRASYEQYF. CDR3 bases: TGCGCCAGCAGTAAGCCTGACAGGGCCTCCTACGAGCAGTACTTC. The full variable domain, in which reference TRBV5-1 and TRBJ2-7 provide the parts outside the CDR3, is KAGVTQTPRYLIKTRGQQVTLSCSPISGHRSVSWYQQTPGQGLQFLFEYFSETQRNKGNFPGRFSGRQFSNSRSEMNVSTLELGDSALYLCASSKPDRASYEQYFGPGTRLTVT.

The sample holds a few counts of this clone. The chain recombines TRBV18 with TRBJ1-4; D is possibly TRBD1 (5 bases). Trimming stripped 3 bases from V and 4 bases from J, with 15 bases between. Germline V CDR1 and CDR2: KGHSH, LQKENI. CDR3 size: 16 residues. CDR3 in amino acids: CASSPGGARINEKLFF. CDR3 sequence (DNA): TGTGCCAGCTCACCCGGAGGGGCTCGGATTAATGAAAAACTGTTTTTT.

V gene TRBV14 combines with J gene TRBJ2-1; 9 bases agree with TRBD2. From germline, CDR1 is SGHDN and CDR2 FVKESK. The V gene end was trimmed by 4 bases and the J gene end by 0 bases; junction bases not matched to a gene: 4. The CDR3 covers 16 residues. The DNA for the CDR3 is TGTGCCAGCAGCCGAGTAGCGGGAGTCTCCTACAATGAGCAGTTCTTC. Translation: CASSRVAGVSYNEQFF.

The V call is TRBV28, the J call TRBJ1-1, with TRBD1 as a possible D gene (6 bases). V was clipped by 2 bases and J by 14 bases, with 15 bases between them. The CDR3 contains 12 residues. In germline, CDR1 is MDHEN, CDR2 SYDVKM. Here the CDR3 reads CASSLMSGGVFF. Here the CDR3 DNA reads TGTGCCAGCAGTTTAATGTCGGGGGGCGTGTTCTTT. Filled out from reference TRBV28 and TRBJ1-1, the complete variable domain reads DVKVTQSSRYLVKRTGEKVFLECVQDMDHENMFWYRQDPGLGLRLIYFSYDVKMKEKGDIPEGYSVSREKKERFSLILESASTNQTSMYLCASSLMSGGVFFGQGTRLTVV.

The chain combines TRBV28 with TRBJ2-7, with D maybe TRBD2 (6 bases). Germline CDR1 is MDHEN and CDR2 is SYDVKM. The CDR3 loop spans 14 amino acids. V was shortened by 6 bases and J by 0 bases, with 12 bases between the two germline ends. DNA of the CDR3: TGTGCCAGCAGGGTTTTCGGGAGCTCCTACGAGCAGTACTTC. The encoded protein is CASRVFGSSYEQYF.

The chain employs TRBV2 and TRBJ1-4; TRBD1 aligns across 8 bases. This CDR3 spans 16 amino acids. Trimming cost V 6 bases and J 6 bases; bases outside gene matches: 12. Germline CDR1 and CDR2: SNHLY and FYNNEI. This CDR3 is CASSPEAGTGYEKLFF. The CDR3 coding sequence is TGTGCCAGCAGCCCTGAAGCCGGGACAGGCTATGAAAAACTGTTTTTT.

J is TRBJ2-1 and V is TRBV29-1; tentative D call: TRBD1 (6 bases). This CDR3 comprises 17 residues. The V and J ends lost 1 base and 5 bases respectively, with 21 bases between them. Germline V gene data show CDR1 as SQVTM and CDR2 as ANQGSEA. In DNA form, the CDR3 reads TGCAGCGTTGAAGGATGGGTGGGGGCCCCGAGTCACAATGAGCAGTTCTTC. Translated, it gives CSVEGWVGAPSHNEQFF.

The gene calls are TRBV5-6 and TRBJ1-1; TRBD1 is a possible D gene (6 bases). Trimming pared 4 bases from V and 0 bases from J, leaving 16 bases between. The CDR3 extends over 16 amino acids. Germline values: CDR1 SGHDT, CDR2 YYEEEE. The CDR3 bases are TGTGCCAGCAGCCGTTCCGCGACAGGCCTGAACACTGAAGCTTTCTTT. This sequence encodes CASSRSATGLNTEAFF.

This clone was detected a few times. V is TRBV2 and J is TRBJ2-1; 12 bases match TRBD2. The CDR3 sequence is 15 residues long. Germline assignment: CDR1 SNHLY and CDR2 FYNNEI. Trimming took 5 bases from V and 3 from J; bases not matched to a gene: 2. CDR3 loop: CASSRTSGIYNEQFF. CDR3 nucleotides: TGTGCCAGCAGTAGGACTAGCGGGATCTACAATGAGCAGTTCTTC.

The chain couples TRBV18 to TRBJ2-7; no reliable D call. The CDR3 extends over 13 amino acids. Germline CDR1 reads KGHSH; CDR2 reads LQKENI. V gave up 4 bases and J gave up 1 base, with 8 bases separating them. For the CDR3, the DNA is TGTGCCAGCTCACTATCAGATTCCTACGAGCAGTACTTC. This gives the protein CASSLSDSYEQYF.

This chain connects TRBV28 to TRBJ1-5; the match to TRBD1 covers 11 bases. This CDR3 has 18 residues. The V segment lost 6 bases and the J segment 0 bases; nucleotides outside the gene matches: 10. The germline CDR1 and CDR2 sequences are MDHEN and SYDVKM. In nucleotides, the CDR3 is TGTGCCAGCAGGGCCGGGACAGGGGGATTCTATAGCAATCAGCCCCAGCATTTT. Translating it yields CASRAGTGGFYSNQPQHF.

This rearrangement joins TRBV3-1 (or the pseudogene TRBV3-2) to TRBJ2-2; D ambiguous. CDR3 length: 14 amino acids. Germline loops: CDR1 LGHDT, CDR2 YNNKEL (reference sequence). V was shortened by 0 bases and J by 3 bases, with 5 bases between the two germline ends. The CDR3 region has the DNA TGTGCCAGCAGCCAAGATCCGGACACCGGGGAGCTGTTTTTT. Protein product: CASSQDPDTGELFF.

The CDR3 loop reads CASSLHRGSTEAFF. CDR3 DNA: TGTGCCAGCAGCTTACACCGGGGGAGCACTGAAGCTTTCTTT. The V and J genes are TRBV11-2 and TRBJ1-1, with TRBD1 as a possible D gene (5 bases). The CDR3 is made up of 14 amino acids. CDR1 and CDR2 (germline): SGHAT, FQNNGV. Trimming removed 2 bases at V and 4 bases at J, with 11 bases between.

A few counts support this clone. The chain recombines TRBV5-4 with TRBJ2-7; possible D gene TRBD1, 6 bases. Trimming pared 2 bases from V and 4 bases from J, leaving 13 bases between. Germline V gene data show CDR1 as SGHNT and CDR2 as YYREEE (reference sequence). This CDR3 has 14 amino acids. The CDR3 sequence is CASSFSGTIYEQYF. CDR3 DNA: TGTGCCAGCAGCTTTTCCGGGACAATTTACGAGCAGTACTTC.

The V and J genes are TRBV7-9 and TRBJ2-5; possibly TRBD2 for D (6 bases). V was pared by 1 base and J by 3 bases, with 12 bases between. The CDR3 length is 15 residues. Germline V gives CDR1 SEHNR, CDR2 FQNEAQ (reference sequence). CDR3 region: CASSLGGGVEETQYF. CDR3 nucleotides: TGTGCCAGCAGCTTAGGAGGCGGGGTGGAAGAGACCCAGTACTTC.

This chain joins TRBV5-1 and TRBJ2-3, with unresolved D. The CDR3 has 15 amino acids. V was clipped by 3 bases and J by 2 bases, with 13 bases between them. Germline CDR1 is SGHRS and CDR2 is YFSETQ. The CDR3: CASSSGPTTTDTQYF. The CDR3 DNA sequence: TGCGCCAGCAGCTCGGGTCCGACCACCACAGATACGCAGTATTTT.

As DNA, the CDR3 is TGTGCCAGCAGCGGGACTAGCGGGACGTACGAGCAGTACTTC. Amino acid sequence: CASSGTSGTYEQYF. The chain is built from TRBV11-2 and TRBJ2-7; 13 bases fit TRBD2. The CDR3 runs to 14 residues. V shed 5 bases and J 4 bases; nucleotides not matched to a gene: 2. Per the germline V gene, CDR1 is SGHAT and CDR2 is FQNNGV. Combining the CDR3 with reference TRBV11-2 and TRBJ2-7 gives the whole variable domain EAGVAQSPRYKIIEKRQSVAFWCNPISGHATLYWYQQILGQGPKLLIQFQNNGVVDDSQLPKDRFSAERLKGVDSTLKIQPAKLEDSAVYLCASSGTSGTYEQYFGPGTRLTVT.

This clone was detected ten times or more. The CDR3 sequence: CASTLGGSGRTATYNEQFF. The CDR3 nucleotides read TGTGCCAGCACCCTAGGGGGGAGCGGGAGGACCGCAACCTACAATGAGCAGTTCTTC. J is TRBJ2-1 and V is TRBV7-9, with 9 nucleotides matching TRBD2. Germline CDR1 and CDR2: SEHNR and FQNEAQ (reference sequence). V trimming: 7 bases; J trimming: 2 bases; junction bases outside the gene matches: 18. This CDR3 comprises 19 residues.

J is TRBJ2-7 and V is TRBV28; TRBD1 aligns across 11 bases. The CDR3 runs to 13 residues. J was trimmed by 6 bases and V by 10 bases; bases with no gene match: 8. Per germline, CDR1 MDHEN and CDR2 SYDVKM. CDR3 region: CAIQPGQGGEQYF. CDR3 DNA: TGTGCCATCCAACCGGGACAGGGGGGCGAGCAGTACTTC.

The rearrangement links TRBV28 to TRBJ2-7; 8 bases map to TRBD1. The CDR3 length is 16 residues. Germline values: CDR1 MDHEN, CDR2 SYDVKM. V shed 1 base and J 3 bases; nucleotides not matched to a gene: 8. The CDR3 nucleotides read TGTGCCAGCAGTTTATTATCAGGGGGCGGGCTCTACGAGCAGTACTTC. Translation: CASSLLSGGGLYEQYF.

The chain is built from TRBV30 and TRBJ1-2; possible D gene TRBD1, 5 bases. Trimming removed 0 bases at V and 0 bases at J, with 11 bases between. Germline V gives CDR1 GTSNPN, CDR2 SVGIG (reference sequence). The CDR3 totals 15 residues. The CDR3 region has the DNA TGTGCCTGGAGTGTTCGGGGGGTTTCTAACTATGGCTACACCTTC. This encodes CAWSVRGVSNYGYTF.

The gene calls are TRBV10-2 and TRBJ2-1, with 9 bases identical to TRBD2. Germline loops: CDR1 WSHSY, CDR2 SAAADI. The trim removed 5 bases at V and 7 bases at J, leaving 9 bases unmatched. This CDR3 comprises 15 residues. CDR3 sequence: CASSQWTSGRNEQFF. CDR3 in DNA: TGCGCCAGCAGTCAGTGGACCAGCGGGAGGAATGAGCAGTTCTTC.

This chain links TRBV5-1 with TRBJ1-4; 8 bases agree with TRBD1. Germline V gene sequence: CDR1 SGHRS, CDR2 YFSETQ. After removal of 0 bases from V and 5 bases from J, the junction contained 3 bases not matched to a gene. The CDR3 extends over 15 amino acids. The CDR3: CASSLGAGGNEKLFF. The CDR3 nucleotides are TGCGCCAGCAGCTTGGGCGCAGGGGGCAATGAAAAACTGTTTTTT. The variable domain in full, completed from reference TRBV5-1 and TRBJ1-4, reads KAGVTQTPRYLIKTRGQQVTLSCSPISGHRSVSWYQQTPGQGLQFLFEYFSETQRNKGNFPGRFSGRQFSNSRSEMNVSTLELGDSALYLCASSLGAGGNEKLFFGSGTQLSVL.

The chain combines TRBV19 with TRBJ1-4, with D possibly being TRBD1 (5 bases). CDR3 length: 15 amino acids. Deletions cut 9 bases from V and 6 bases from J, with 20 bases between. Germline lookup yields CDR1 LNHDA and CDR2 SQIVND (reference sequence). DNA for the CDR3: TGTGCCAGCCACCCCTGGGACGGGGGGGATGAAAAACTGTTTTTT. Residues: CASHPWDGGDEKLFF. Together with reference TRBV19 and TRBJ1-4, the CDR3 gives the full variable domain: DGGITQSPKYLFRKEGQNVTLSCEQNLNHDAMYWYRQDPGQGLRLIYYSQIVNDFQKGDIAEGYSVSREKKESFPLTVTSAQKNPTAFYLCASHPWDGGDEKLFFGSGTQLSVL.

This clone was picked up many times. J is TRBJ1-3 and V is TRBV10-3, with D tentatively TRBD1 (5 bases). Trimming stripped 3 bases from V and 0 bases from J, with 12 bases between. The V gene's germline CDR1 is ENHRY and CDR2 SYGVKD. The CDR3 covers 16 residues. DNA of the CDR3: TGTGCCATCAGTGAAGAACAGGCCGGCTCTGGAAACACCATATATTTT. Protein: CAISEEQAGSGNTIYF.

This rearrangement joins TRBV6-5 to TRBJ2-5; 9 nucleotides match TRBD1. In germline, CDR1 is MNHEY, CDR2 SVGAGI. This CDR3 comprises 15 residues. V gave up 7 bases and J gave up 5 bases; unmatched junction bases: 11. CDR3 coding DNA: TGTGCCAGCAACCTATACAGGGGGCGCGCGGAGACCCAGTACTTC. Protein product: CASNLYRGRAETQYF.